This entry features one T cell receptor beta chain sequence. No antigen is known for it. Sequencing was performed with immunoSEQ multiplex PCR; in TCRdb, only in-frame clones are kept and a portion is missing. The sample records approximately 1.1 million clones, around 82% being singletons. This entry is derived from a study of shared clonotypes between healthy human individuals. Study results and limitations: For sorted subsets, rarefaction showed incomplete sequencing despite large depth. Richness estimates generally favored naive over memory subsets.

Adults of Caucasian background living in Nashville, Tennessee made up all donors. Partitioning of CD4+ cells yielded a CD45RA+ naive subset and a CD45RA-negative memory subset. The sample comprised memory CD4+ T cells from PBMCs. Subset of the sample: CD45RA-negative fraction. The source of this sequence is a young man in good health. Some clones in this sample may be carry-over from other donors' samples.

CDR3 nucleotides: TGTGCCAGCAGTTACTCGTTCAGACAAGAGACCCAGTACTTC. This gives the protein CASSYSFRQETQYF. V and J are TRBV6-5 and TRBJ2-5; D is ambiguous. The CDR3 spans 14 residues. Looked up from germline, CDR1 is MNHEY and CDR2 is SVGAGI. With 0 bases removed from V and 2 bases from J, the gap between germline ends came to 7 bases.